The clone carrying this T cell receptor beta chain was recorded many times. Trimming took 5 bases from V and 5 from J, leaving 19 bases between them. The length of the CDR3 is 16 residues. The germline V gene encodes CDR1 MNHEY and CDR2 SMNVEV (reference sequence). TCR beta CDR3 region amplification was performed from RNA transcripts. With the HTBI primer set, the TCR CDR3 went through a first round of RT-PCR. TCRdb analysed the multiplex PCR reads with MiXCR anew, one entry per CDR3 protein. The sample has nearly 600,000 distinct CDR3 sequences; around 14% are singletons. This entry belongs to a study of T cells in Graves' hyperthyroidism and ophthalmopathy.

This sequence was found in a woman aged 30 to 39 with Graves' hyperthyroidism that later progressed to Graves' ophthalmopathy. The chain joins TRBV27 to TRBJ2-1; D is perhaps TRBD2 (6 bases). Sequencing was done on a sample of blood. CDR3 residues: CASSHRGTRPHNEQFF. The CDR3 DNA sequence: TGTGCCAGCAGTCATCGAGGGACTCGCCCCCACAATGAGCAGTTCTTC.